These T cell receptor beta chains were read from a single sample in a study of identical twins. TCRdb redid the calling of the 5' RACE reads with MiXCR, one entry per CDR3 protein. The sample holds some 1,600,000 distinct CDR3 sequences, less than 40% seen once. Sequences were obtained from cord blood. Every receptor here comes from a newborn girl in good health. Both conserved end residues are part of each CDR3. The order of the fields is CDR3 DNA, CDR3 protein, clone size, V gene, CDR3 length, J gene, D gene. The D gene is left open where the match is weak. Clone size, where shown, is once, few, many, or a class for clones that have expanded.

cdr3_nt: TGTGCCAGCAGCTTAGACAATATCGGAGGTCAGCCCCAGCATTTT
cdr3_aa: CASSLDNIGGQPQHF
clone_size: once
v_call: TRBV7-9
cdr3_length: 15
j_call: TRBJ1-5
d_call: .

cdr3_nt: TGTGCCAGCACCCCGCCGTGGCGCTCCTACAATGAGCAGTACTTC
cdr3_aa: CASTPPWRSYNEQYF
clone_size: .
v_call: TRBV13
cdr3_length: 15
j_call: TRBJ2-7
d_call: .

cdr3_nt: TGTGCCAGCAGCCAATTAGCCCACCAGGGGGAGACCCAGTACTTC
cdr3_aa: CASSQLAHQGETQYF
clone_size: .
v_call: TRBV3-1
cdr3_length: 15
j_call: TRBJ2-5
d_call: .

cdr3_nt: TGTGCCAGCAGCGCTCAACTAGCGGGGGGGACCTACAATGAGCAGTTCTTC
cdr3_aa: CASSAQLAGGTYNEQFF
clone_size: .
v_call: TRBV9
cdr3_length: 17
j_call: TRBJ2-1
d_call: TRBD2

cdr3_nt: TGCGCCAGCAGCTTTACAGGGAGACAAGAGACCCAGTACTTC
cdr3_aa: CASSFTGRQETQYF
clone_size: many
v_call: TRBV5-1
cdr3_length: 14
j_call: TRBJ2-5
d_call: .

cdr3_nt: TGTGCCAGCAGTGTTACAGGGCCTGAAAACATTCAGTACTTC
cdr3_aa: CASSVTGPENIQYF
clone_size: .
v_call: TRBV27
cdr3_length: 14
j_call: TRBJ2-4
d_call: .

cdr3_nt: TGTGCCATCAGTCTTACCCGGGACAGGGGACGCTACGGGCAGTACTTC
cdr3_aa: CAISLTRDRGRYGQYF
clone_size: .
v_call: TRBV10-3
cdr3_length: 16
j_call: TRBJ2-7
d_call: TRBD1

cdr3_nt: TGTGCCAGCAGTTTCGGGGGACATCAGCCCCAGCATTTT
cdr3_aa: CASSFGGHQPQHF
clone_size: few
v_call: TRBV27
cdr3_length: 13
j_call: TRBJ1-5
d_call: .

cdr3_nt: TGCAGTGCTAATCTAGCGGCTAGCACAGATACGCAGTATTTT
cdr3_aa: CSANLAASTDTQYF
clone_size: few
v_call: TRBV20-1
cdr3_length: 14
j_call: TRBJ2-3
d_call: TRBD2

cdr3_nt: TGTGCCAGCAGTCCACGGAACGCAAGGACAGGGACCTACGAGCAGTACTTC
cdr3_aa: CASSPRNARTGTYEQYF
clone_size: .
v_call: TRBV28
cdr3_length: 17
j_call: TRBJ2-7
d_call: TRBD1

cdr3_nt: TGCAGTGCTAGAGATGGGAGAGGGGCCACAGATACGCAGTATTTT
cdr3_aa: CSARDGRGATDTQYF
clone_size: .
v_call: TRBV20-1
cdr3_length: 15
j_call: TRBJ2-3
d_call: .

cdr3_nt: TGTGCCAGCAGCGTAGCCCCCCCCGGGGGCTTCGTGAAGGATACGCAGTATTTT
cdr3_aa: CASSVAPPGGFVKDTQYF
clone_size: .
v_call: TRBV9
cdr3_length: 18
j_call: TRBJ2-3
d_call: .

cdr3_nt: TGCGCCAGCAGCTTGGGGACTAGCAAAAACATTCAGTACTTC
cdr3_aa: CASSLGTSKNIQYF
clone_size: .
v_call: TRBV5-1
cdr3_length: 14
j_call: TRBJ2-4
d_call: TRBD2

cdr3_nt: TGTGCCAGCAGTTCGGCTGGCTACACCTTC
cdr3_aa: CASSSAGYTF
clone_size: many
v_call: TRBV9
cdr3_length: 10
j_call: TRBJ1-2
d_call: .

cdr3_nt: TGTGCTAGTGGTTTGCAGGGTGAAGCTTTCTTT
cdr3_aa: CASGLQGEAFF
clone_size: .
v_call: TRBV12-5
cdr3_length: 11
j_call: TRBJ1-1
d_call: .

cdr3_nt: TGTGCCAGCAGCTTACAGGACAGAAGGATCGATACGCAGTATTTT
cdr3_aa: CASSLQDRRIDTQYF
clone_size: few
v_call: TRBV11-2
cdr3_length: 15
j_call: TRBJ2-3
d_call: .

cdr3_nt: TGTGCCAGCAGCTTAGCGGGTCATGAGACCCAGTACTTC
cdr3_aa: CASSLAGHETQYF
clone_size: many
v_call: TRBV13
cdr3_length: 13
j_call: TRBJ2-5
d_call: .

cdr3_nt: TGCAGCGTTGAAGGCTACAGGGGGCGGCAGTACTTC
cdr3_aa: CSVEGYRGRQYF
clone_size: many
v_call: TRBV29-1
cdr3_length: 12
j_call: TRBJ2-7
d_call: TRBD1

cdr3_nt: TGTGCCAGCAGCGTAGCTAGCCCGGGAAGCTCCTACGAGCAGTACTTC
cdr3_aa: CASSVASPGSSYEQYF
clone_size: .
v_call: TRBV9
cdr3_length: 16
j_call: TRBJ2-7
d_call: .

cdr3_nt: TGTGCCAGCAGCTTAGGGACGGTTAGAGAGGGGAACACTGAAGCTTTCTTT
cdr3_aa: CASSLGTVREGNTEAFF
clone_size: few
v_call: TRBV7-9
cdr3_length: 17
j_call: TRBJ1-1
d_call: .

cdr3_nt: TGTGCCAGCAGCTCACTAGTTTCCTGGAAAAACATTCAGTACTTC
cdr3_aa: CASSSLVSWKNIQYF
clone_size: .
v_call: TRBV11-2
cdr3_length: 15
j_call: TRBJ2-4
d_call: .

cdr3_nt: TGTGCCAGCAGTTTTGGACAGCTTAATTCACCCTTCCACTTT
cdr3_aa: CASSFGQLNSPFHF
clone_size: few
v_call: TRBV27
cdr3_length: 14
j_call: TRBJ1-6
d_call: .

cdr3_nt: TGTGCCAGCAGGGGTCGGTCTAGCACAGATACGCAGTATTTT
cdr3_aa: CASRGRSSTDTQYF
clone_size: many
v_call: TRBV5-5
cdr3_length: 14
j_call: TRBJ2-3
d_call: .

cdr3_nt: TGCAGTGCCTCTCCACAGCCGAACACTGAAGCTTTCTTT
cdr3_aa: CSASPQPNTEAFF
clone_size: .
v_call: TRBV20-1
cdr3_length: 13
j_call: TRBJ1-1
d_call: .

cdr3_nt: TGTGCCAGCAGCTTTTGGGGCAGGGTAATATCGCCCCTCCACTTT
cdr3_aa: CASSFWGRVISPLHF
clone_size: few
v_call: TRBV7-9
cdr3_length: 15
j_call: TRBJ1-6
d_call: .

cdr3_nt: TGCGCCAGCAGCTTGGAGGGTAGGAAGCAGTATTTT
cdr3_aa: CASSLEGRKQYF
clone_size: many
v_call: TRBV5-1
cdr3_length: 12
j_call: TRBJ2-3
d_call: .

cdr3_nt: TGCGCCAGCATGTTCGGCGGGAGAGGAGGCACAGATACGCAGTATTTT
cdr3_aa: CASMFGGRGGTDTQYF
clone_size: few
v_call: TRBV5-1
cdr3_length: 16
j_call: TRBJ2-3
d_call: TRBD2

cdr3_nt: TGCAGTTTAGAGATGGACAGCTCCTACGAGCAGTACTTC
cdr3_aa: CSLEMDSSYEQYF
clone_size: .
v_call: TRBV20-1
cdr3_length: 13
j_call: TRBJ2-7
d_call: .

cdr3_nt: TGCGCCAGCAGCCAAGTCGGACAGGTGACGAACACCGGGGAGCTGTTTTTT
cdr3_aa: CASSQVGQVTNTGELFF
clone_size: .
v_call: TRBV4-1
cdr3_length: 17
j_call: TRBJ2-2
d_call: TRBD1

cdr3_nt: TGTGCCAGCAGCTTAGCCCCTGGACTAGTGGGCTACAATGAGCAGTACTTC
cdr3_aa: CASSLAPGLVGYNEQYF
clone_size: .
v_call: TRBV7-8
cdr3_length: 17
j_call: TRBJ2-7
d_call: TRBD2

cdr3_nt: TGCAGTGCTAGAGGAGGGCTAGCGGGGGCCCAACCTCCCTACAATGAGCAGTTCTTC
cdr3_aa: CSARGGLAGAQPPYNEQFF
clone_size: .
v_call: TRBV20-1
cdr3_length: 19
j_call: TRBJ2-1
d_call: TRBD2

cdr3_nt: TGTGCCAGCAGCGTAGCCGGGACCCCATCGGAGACCCAGTACTTC
cdr3_aa: CASSVAGTPSETQYF
clone_size: .
v_call: TRBV11-2
cdr3_length: 15
j_call: TRBJ2-5
d_call: .

cdr3_nt: TGTGCCAGCAGTTACCGCCTAGTGGGTCGCGAGCAGTACTTC
cdr3_aa: CASSYRLVGREQYF
clone_size: few
v_call: TRBV6-2/TRBV6-3
cdr3_length: 14
j_call: TRBJ2-7
d_call: .

cdr3_nt: TGCAGTGCCCGACAGGGCAATGAGCAGTTCTTC
cdr3_aa: CSARQGNEQFF
clone_size: many
v_call: TRBV20-1
cdr3_length: 11
j_call: TRBJ2-1
d_call: TRBD1

cdr3_nt: TGCGCCAGCAGCCAAGATACAGGTATCGGCTATGGCTACACCTTC
cdr3_aa: CASSQDTGIGYGYTF
clone_size: many
v_call: TRBV4-1
cdr3_length: 15
j_call: TRBJ1-2
d_call: .

cdr3_nt: TGCAGTGCCCGTCGGACAGGGGCCGGCAATCAGCCCCAGCATTTT
cdr3_aa: CSARRTGAGNQPQHF
clone_size: .
v_call: TRBV20-1
cdr3_length: 15
j_call: TRBJ1-5
d_call: TRBD1

cdr3_nt: TGCGCCAGCACCCCGGGACAGGCCTTGAACACTGAAGCTTTCTTT
cdr3_aa: CASTPGQALNTEAFF
clone_size: .
v_call: TRBV5-1
cdr3_length: 15
j_call: TRBJ1-1
d_call: TRBD1

cdr3_nt: TGTGCCACCAGCAGAGTCCCGTATTCCTACGAGCAGTACTTC
cdr3_aa: CATSRVPYSYEQYF
clone_size: .
v_call: TRBV15
cdr3_length: 14
j_call: TRBJ2-7
d_call: .

cdr3_nt: TGTGCCAGCAGGCCGGACAGGGCCCCGCTCCACTTT
cdr3_aa: CASRPDRAPLHF
clone_size: .
v_call: TRBV12-3/TRBV12-4
cdr3_length: 12
j_call: TRBJ1-6
d_call: TRBD1

cdr3_nt: TGTGCCACCAGCGGCCAACTAGCGGGAGCCCCGGGTGAGCAGTTCTTC
cdr3_aa: CATSGQLAGAPGEQFF
clone_size: .
v_call: TRBV15
cdr3_length: 16
j_call: TRBJ2-1
d_call: TRBD2

cdr3_nt: TGCGCCAGCAGTGACGGGACAGTATTGTCTAGCACAGATACGCAGTATTTT
cdr3_aa: CASSDGTVLSSTDTQYF
clone_size: .
v_call: TRBV10-1
cdr3_length: 17
j_call: TRBJ2-3
d_call: TRBD1

cdr3_nt: TGTGCCAGCCGATTTCGCGGTAACACTGAAGCTTTCTTT
cdr3_aa: CASRFRGNTEAFF
clone_size: .
v_call: TRBV28
cdr3_length: 13
j_call: TRBJ1-1
d_call: .

cdr3_nt: TGTGCCAGCAGCGTAGGCTTGGCGGGGCGTTCCACAGATACGCAGTATTTT
cdr3_aa: CASSVGLAGRSTDTQYF
clone_size: many
v_call: TRBV9
cdr3_length: 17
j_call: TRBJ2-3
d_call: .

cdr3_nt: TGTGCCAGCAGCATCGGGTCCCTAGCGGGGTCGCAGACGCAGTATTTT
cdr3_aa: CASSIGSLAGSQTQYF
clone_size: .
v_call: TRBV5-6
cdr3_length: 16
j_call: TRBJ2-3
d_call: TRBD2

cdr3_nt: TGCAGTGCTAGCCGTTCCGGGACCAACTATGGCTACACCTTC
cdr3_aa: CSASRSGTNYGYTF
clone_size: .
v_call: TRBV20-1
cdr3_length: 14
j_call: TRBJ1-2
d_call: .